This T cell receptor beta chain was documented in a study of neurological immune-mediated disorders. Study-level findings and limits: The multiple sclerosis repertoire cluster lacked an association with any feature, whether clinical or MRI. Sharing of CDR3 amino acid sequences among expanded clones across subjects was absent, suggesting private repertoires in all groups.

With 10-nucleotide random UMIs, 5'RACE was used to make the cDNA. Using its own MiXCR run on the 5' RACE reads, TCRdb lists one record per CDR3 protein. The sample has just under 60,000 distinct CDR3 sequences; around 3.5% are singletons. At least ten counts were recorded for this clonotype. Its antigen is still unknown. The CDR3 covers 12 residues. V shed 6 bases, J shed 9 bases, and the junction held 6 bases outside the gene matches. J is TRBJ2-7 and V is TRBV12-3 or TRBV12-4; 9 positions agree with TRBD1. Sequences were obtained from PBMCs. The receptor's source is a woman in her 30s with multiple sclerosis. CDR3 coding DNA: TGTGCCAGCAGCACAGGGGGCGGTCGGCAGTACTTC. Protein product: CASSTGGGRQYF.